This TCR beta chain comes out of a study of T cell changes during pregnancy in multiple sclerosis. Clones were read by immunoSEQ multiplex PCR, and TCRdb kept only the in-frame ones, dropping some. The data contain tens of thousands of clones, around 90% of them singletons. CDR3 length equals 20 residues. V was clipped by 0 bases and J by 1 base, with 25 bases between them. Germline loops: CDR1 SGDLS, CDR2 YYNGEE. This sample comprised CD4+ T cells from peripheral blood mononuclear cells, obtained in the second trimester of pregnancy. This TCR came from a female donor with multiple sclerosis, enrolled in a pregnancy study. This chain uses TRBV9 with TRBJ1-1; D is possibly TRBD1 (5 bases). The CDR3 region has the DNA TGTGCCAGCAGCGTAGACCCCGGAGGGACGGCTACAGTTACGAACACTGAAGCTTTCTTT. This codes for CASSVDPGGTATVTNTEAFF.